These T cell receptor beta chains were read from a single sample in a study of cytomegalovirus exposure and HLA in healthy donors. TCRdb's table, derived via immunoSEQ multiplex PCR, lists solely in-frame clones and lacks some. There are 100,000 or so clones in the sample; around 79% occur only once, and 1.9% lies in the top ten. Sequenced material: PBMCs. These receptors all come from a middle-aged woman in good health and CMV-seronegative. Each CDR3 is given with its conserved first and last residue. D genes are given only for firm matches. Size is omitted from some rows. Given values are once, few, many or a class for expanded clones.

size: .; D: .; J: TRBJ1-1; V: TRBV15; DNA: TGTGCCACCAGCATGTCCGTTAACACTGAAGCTTTCTTT; CDR3: CATSMSVNTEAFF
size: .; D: .; J: TRBJ2-5; V: TRBV21-1; DNA: TGTGCCAGCAGCAAATGGTCGGGGAATAGGAGCGGGGGAGGAGAGACCCAGTACTTC; CDR3: CASSKWSGNRSGGGETQYF
size: .; D: .; J: TRBJ2-1; V: TRBV7-8; DNA: TGTGCCAGCAGCCCCAAGGACAGTTTCTACAATGAGCAGTTCTTC; CDR3: CASSPKDSFYNEQFF
size: .; D: TRBD1; J: TRBJ1-2; V: TRBV29-1; DNA: TGCAGCGTCTCCGGGACAGGCCAATATGGCTACACCTTC; CDR3: CSVSGTGQYGYTF
size: .; D: .; J: TRBJ2-5; V: TRBV5-8; DNA: TGTGCCAGCAGCTTGAAGGCAGGACAAGAGACCCAGTACTTC; CDR3: CASSLKAGQETQYF
size: .; D: .; J: TRBJ2-7; V: TRBV11-2; DNA: TGTGCCAGCAGCTTAGCACACGGAGGGGCCTACGAGCAGTACTTC; CDR3: CASSLAHGGAYEQYF
size: .; D: .; J: TRBJ2-7; V: TRBV28; DNA: TGTGCCAGCAGTCCCGCCGAGACAGGTACACCCTACGAGCAGTACTTC; CDR3: CASSPAETGTPYEQYF
size: .; D: .; J: TRBJ1-3; V: TRBV15; DNA: TGTGCCACCAGCACTCCGGGATTCCCTGGAAACACCATATATTTT; CDR3: CATSTPGFPGNTIYF
size: .; D: TRBD1; J: TRBJ1-1; V: TRBV19; DNA: TGTGCCAGTAGTACAAGTTGGGACAGGATCATGTTCTTT; CDR3: CASSTSWDRIMFF
size: few; D: .; J: TRBJ2-5; V: TRBV13; DNA: TGTGCCAGCAGTTCCTTCCCGACAGCTGCCCAAGAGACCCAGTACTTC; CDR3: CASSSFPTAAQETQYF
size: .; D: TRBD1; J: TRBJ2-7; V: TRBV29-1; DNA: TGCAGCGTGACCCTTGACTCCTTCCGGACAGGGGGATACGAGCAGTACTTC; CDR3: CSVTLDSFRTGGYEQYF
size: .; D: .; J: TRBJ2-5; V: TRBV30; DNA: TGTGCCTGGAGCCACAGGCAAGAGACCCAGTACTTC; CDR3: CAWSHRQETQYF
size: .; D: TRBD1; J: TRBJ2-7; V: TRBV2; DNA: TGTGCCAGCAGTGACCGGACAGGGTACTTTATGGAGCAGTACTTC; CDR3: CASSDRTGYFMEQYF
size: few; D: TRBD2; J: TRBJ2-3; V: TRBV10-3; DNA: TGTGCCATCAGTGAGCGGGAGGGAGATACGCAGTATTTT; CDR3: CAISEREGDTQYF
size: .; D: .; J: TRBJ1-1; V: TRBV10-3; DNA: TGTGCCATCAGGGGGCCGGGCACTGAAGCTCTCTTT; CDR3: CAIRGPGTEALF
size: .; D: .; J: TRBJ2-1; V: TRBV29-1; DNA: TGCAGCGTTGAAGAAAAAGACGGAGTCCTCTTC; CDR3: CSVEEKDGVLF
size: .; D: TRBD1; J: TRBJ2-5; V: TRBV30; DNA: TGTGCCTGGAGTGGGTCAGGGACAGCCTTAGAAAAGACCCAGTACTTC; CDR3: CAWSGSGTALEKTQYF
size: .; D: .; J: TRBJ1-1; V: TRBV7-9; DNA: TGTGCCAGCAGCTTGAACAGTGACACTGAAGCTTTCTTT; CDR3: CASSLNSDTEAFF
size: .; D: .; J: TRBJ1-4; V: TRBV30; DNA: TGTGCCTGGTCGACAGGCCTTAATGAAAAACTGTTTTTT; CDR3: CAWSTGLNEKLFF
size: .; D: .; J: TRBJ1-2; V: TRBV4-1; DNA: TGCGCCAGCAGCCAGGAACAGGGATCGGACTATGGCTACACCTTC; CDR3: CASSQEQGSDYGYTF
size: .; D: TRBD1; J: TRBJ2-3; V: TRBV27; DNA: TGTGCCAGCGGACAGGGAACAGATACGCAGTATTTT; CDR3: CASGQGTDTQYF
size: .; D: TRBD1; J: TRBJ2-7; V: TRBV2; DNA: TGTGCCAGCAGTGCAGGGGGCGAGCAGTACTTC; CDR3: CASSAGGEQYF
size: .; D: .; J: TRBJ1-2; V: TRBV28; DNA: TGTGCCAGCAGTCCTAATACAGGGTTATCTTTAGGTGGCTACACCTTC; CDR3: CASSPNTGLSLGGYTF
size: .; D: TRBD2; J: TRBJ2-5; V: TRBV13; DNA: TGTGCCAGCAGCTTACGACTAGCGGGGTTGGGGGAGACCCAGTACTTC; CDR3: CASSLRLAGLGETQYF
size: few; D: .; J: TRBJ1-6; V: TRBV5-7; DNA: TGTGCCAGCAGCCCTGACTCCCTAGACCTCCACTTT; CDR3: CASSPDSLDLHF
size: few; D: .; J: TRBJ1-1; V: TRBV19; DNA: TGTGCCAGTAGGCCCGGGAGAGGCCTACTGATATCCGAAGCTTTCTTT; CDR3: CASRPGRGLLISEAFF
size: .; D: .; J: TRBJ1-2; V: TRBV15; DNA: TGTGCCACCAGCGAGCTTTACTATGGCTACACCTTC; CDR3: CATSELYYGYTF
size: .; D: TRBD1; J: TRBJ1-3; V: TRBV7-9; DNA: TGTGCCAGCAGCGACAGGGGTTCTCTCTCTGGAAACACCATATATTTT; CDR3: CASSDRGSLSGNTIYF
size: .; D: TRBD1; J: TRBJ1-1; V: TRBV2; DNA: TGTGCCAGCAGGCCCGCACCGGGACAGGGGGCGAAAGCTTTCTTT; CDR3: CASRPAPGQGAKAFF
size: .; D: TRBD1; J: TRBJ1-4; V: TRBV11-2; DNA: TGTGCCAGCAGCTTGGGGTGGACAGGGGGCCGACTGTTTTTT; CDR3: CASSLGWTGGRLFF
size: .; D: TRBD2; J: TRBJ2-3; V: TRBV5-1; DNA: TGCGCCAGCAGCTTGGATGGAGCGGGAGAGGCAGATACGCAGTATTTT; CDR3: CASSLDGAGEADTQYF
size: .; D: .; J: TRBJ1-3; V: TRBV27; DNA: TGTGCCAGCAGTGCGGGGTTCTCTGGAAACACCATATATTTT; CDR3: CASSAGFSGNTIYF
size: .; D: .; J: TRBJ1-1; V: TRBV27; DNA: TGTGCCAGCAGTTTAGGTGGCTCGAACACTGAAGCTTTCTTT; CDR3: CASSLGGSNTEAFF
size: .; D: .; J: TRBJ2-7; V: TRBV10-3; DNA: TGTGCCATCAGTGAGGGGGCGGGGAGGGGGATTTCCTACGAGCAGTACTTC; CDR3: CAISEGAGRGISYEQYF
size: .; D: .; J: TRBJ1-1; V: TRBV7-2; DNA: TGTGCCAGCAGCTTAGAATTAATTTCAGTGGGAGCTTTT; CDR3: CASSLELISVGAF
size: few; D: TRBD2; J: TRBJ2-5; V: TRBV7-2; DNA: TGTGCCAGCAGCTTAGGGGGGACTAGCGGGGAGACCCAGTACTTC; CDR3: CASSLGGTSGETQYF
size: few; D: .; J: TRBJ2-5; V: TRBV30; DNA: TGTGCCTGGGGCCGAGGACTTGGGGAGACCCAGTACTTC; CDR3: CAWGRGLGETQYF
size: .; D: TRBD2; J: TRBJ2-7; V: TRBV10-3; DNA: TGTGCCATCAGTGAGTCGGCGGGACTAACCCTTTGGGAGCAGTACTTC; CDR3: CAISESAGLTLWEQYF
size: .; D: .; J: TRBJ2-7; V: TRBV2; DNA: TGTGCCAGCAGTCGGCAGGGACAAAACGAGCAGTACTTC; CDR3: CASSRQGQNEQYF
size: .; D: TRBD2; J: TRBJ2-2; V: TRBV30; DNA: TGTGCCTGGAGATCAGCGGGGGGGCATGCCGGGGAGCTGTTTTTT; CDR3: CAWRSAGGHAGELFF
size: .; D: .; J: TRBJ2-3; V: TRBV13; DNA: TGTGCCAGCACTCCACCCTCCACAGGATATAGCACAGATACGCAGTATTTT; CDR3: CASTPPSTGYSTDTQYF
size: .; D: TRBD2; J: TRBJ2-1; V: TRBV4-1; DNA: TGCGCCAGCAGCCAAGGGTGGCGGGAGGAATCCTACAATGAGCAGTTCTTC; CDR3: CASSQGWREESYNEQFF
size: .; D: .; J: TRBJ1-3; V: TRBV7-2; DNA: TGTGCCAGCAGCCCCGACAGCCTCTCTGGAAACACCATATATTTT; CDR3: CASSPDSLSGNTIYF
size: .; D: TRBD1; J: TRBJ2-7; V: TRBV30; DNA: TGTGCCTGGAGTGTAAAGGGGGCAACCTACGAGCAGTACTTC; CDR3: CAWSVKGATYEQYF
size: .; D: TRBD1; J: TRBJ2-7; V: TRBV6-5; DNA: TGTGCCAGCAGAGACCGGGACAGGGGGGACACCGAGCAGTACTTC; CDR3: CASRDRDRGDTEQYF
size: .; D: .; J: TRBJ2-7; V: TRBV5-1; DNA: TGCGCCAGCAGCTCGGGGTACGAGCAGTACTTC; CDR3: CASSSGYEQYF
size: once; D: TRBD1; J: TRBJ1-5; V: TRBV7-2; DNA: TGTGCCAGCAGCTTGGACAGGGATCAGCCCCAGCATTTT; CDR3: CASSLDRDQPQHF
size: .; D: TRBD2; J: TRBJ2-7; V: TRBV27; DNA: TGTGCCAGCACGAGAGCCGGGAGGGCCGGATACGAGCAGTACTTC; CDR3: CASTRAGRAGYEQYF
size: .; D: .; J: TRBJ2-1; V: TRBV19; DNA: TGTGCCAGTATGCCAACTCTAGCAAACAATGAGCAGTTCTTC; CDR3: CASMPTLANNEQFF
size: .; D: TRBD1; J: TRBJ1-3; V: TRBV4-2; DNA: TGTGCCAGCAGCCCGCAGGGGGCGCCGGGAAACACCATATATTTT; CDR3: CASSPQGAPGNTIYF